This T cell receptor (beta chain) was captured by sequencing in a study of beta chain features in type 1 diabetes. Study outcomes and limitations: Compared with healthy donors, patients appeared to share more similar naive, central memory and regulatory TCRB repertoires. Possibly, sequencing cDNA over-represented cells that had high TCR expression levels. In all four CD4+ subsets, TCRB CDR3 length was significantly, moderately reduced in type 1 diabetes.

This clone was detected only a few times. Its antigen is undetermined. Purity above 98% was achieved in all sorted populations. The CDR3 spans 13 residues. Germline V gives CDR1 KGHSH, CDR2 LQKENI. Trimming took off 4 bases at V and 4 bases at J, with 11 bases between the two ends. Expressed TCRB transcripts got sequenced, as all isolated RNA was reverse transcribed. Clones were read by immunoSEQ multiplex PCR, and TCRdb kept only the in-frame ones, dropping some. Of 100,000 to 150,000 clones listed, around 10% are singletons. The source of this sequence is a man aged 25 to 40 with type 1 diabetes. The sequencing sample was made of central memory CD4+ T cells from blood. The V gene is TRBV18, the J gene TRBJ2-7, with unresolved D. CDR3 residues: CASSQQSGYEQYF. For the CDR3, the DNA is TGTGCCAGCTCACAACAGTCCGGTTACGAGCAGTACTTC.